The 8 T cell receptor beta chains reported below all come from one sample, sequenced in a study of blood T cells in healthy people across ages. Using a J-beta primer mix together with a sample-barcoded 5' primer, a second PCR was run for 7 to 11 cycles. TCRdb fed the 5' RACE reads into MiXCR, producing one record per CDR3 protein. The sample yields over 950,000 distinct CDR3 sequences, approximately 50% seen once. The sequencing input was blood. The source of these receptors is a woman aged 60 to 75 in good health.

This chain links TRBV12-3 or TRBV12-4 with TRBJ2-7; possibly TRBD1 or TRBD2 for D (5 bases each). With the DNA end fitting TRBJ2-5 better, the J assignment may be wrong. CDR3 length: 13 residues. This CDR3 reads CASSGTLGGTQYF. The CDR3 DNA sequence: TGTGCCAGCAGTGGAACCCTTGGGGGGACCCAGTACTTC.

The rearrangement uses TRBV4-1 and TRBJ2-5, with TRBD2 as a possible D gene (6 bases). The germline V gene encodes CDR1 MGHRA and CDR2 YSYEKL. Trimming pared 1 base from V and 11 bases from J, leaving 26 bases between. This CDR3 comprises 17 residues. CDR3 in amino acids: CASSQVVPGVRWNEQYF. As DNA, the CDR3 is TGCGCCAGCAGCCAAGTGGTACCGGGAGTGAGATGGAATGAGCAGTACTTC.

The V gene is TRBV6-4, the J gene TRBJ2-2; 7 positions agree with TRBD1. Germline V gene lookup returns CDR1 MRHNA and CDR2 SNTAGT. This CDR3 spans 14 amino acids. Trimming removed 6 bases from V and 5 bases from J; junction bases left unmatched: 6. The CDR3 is CASRRQTGTGELFF. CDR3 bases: TGTGCCAGCAGAAGACAGACAGGGACCGGGGAGCTGTTTTTT.

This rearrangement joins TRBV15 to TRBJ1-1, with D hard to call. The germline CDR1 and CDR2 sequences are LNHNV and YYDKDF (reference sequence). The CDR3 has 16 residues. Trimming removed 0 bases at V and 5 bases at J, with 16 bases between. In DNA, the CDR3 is TGTGCCACCAGCAGAGATGTCATTTCGGGCAGAACTGAAGCTTTCTTT. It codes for CATSRDVISGRTEAFF.

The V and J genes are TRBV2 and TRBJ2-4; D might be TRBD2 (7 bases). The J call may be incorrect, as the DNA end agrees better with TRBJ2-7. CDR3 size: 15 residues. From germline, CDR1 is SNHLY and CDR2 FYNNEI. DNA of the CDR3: TGTGCCAGCAGTGACGTCGGGAGGAGGGGGTACGAGCAGTACTTC. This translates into CASSDVGRRGYEQYF.

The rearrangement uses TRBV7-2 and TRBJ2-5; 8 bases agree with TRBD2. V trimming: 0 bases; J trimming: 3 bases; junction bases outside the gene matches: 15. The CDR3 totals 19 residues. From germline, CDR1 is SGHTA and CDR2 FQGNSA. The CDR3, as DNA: TGTGCCAGCAGCTTAGCGCGAGTGCCTACGGGAGGGCCGGAAGAGACCCAGTACTTC. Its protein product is CASSLARVPTGGPEETQYF. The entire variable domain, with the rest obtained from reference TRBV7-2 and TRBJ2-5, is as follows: GAGVSQSPSNKVTEKGKDVELRCDPISGHTALYWYRQSLGQGLEFLIYFQGNSAPDKSGLPSDRFSAERTGGSVSTLTIQRTQQEDSAVYLCASSLARVPTGGPEETQYFGPGTRLLVL.

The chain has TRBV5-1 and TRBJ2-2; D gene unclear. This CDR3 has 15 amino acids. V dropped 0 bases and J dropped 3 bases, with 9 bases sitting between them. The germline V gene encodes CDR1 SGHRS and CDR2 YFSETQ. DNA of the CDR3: TGCGCCAGCAGCTTGGCCACCCAGGACACCGGGGAGCTGTTTTTT. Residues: CASSLATQDTGELFF.

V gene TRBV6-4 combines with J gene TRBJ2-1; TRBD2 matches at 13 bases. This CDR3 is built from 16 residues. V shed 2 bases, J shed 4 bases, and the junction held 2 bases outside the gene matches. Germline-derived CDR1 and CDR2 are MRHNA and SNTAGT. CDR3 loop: CASSDGTSGTYNEQFF. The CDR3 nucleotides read TGTGCCAGCAGTGACGGGACTAGCGGGACTTACAATGAGCAGTTCTTC.